The clone carrying this T cell receptor (beta chain) was recorded many times. Its antigen is as yet unknown. The record originates from a study of neurological immune-mediated disorders. Findings and caveats of the study: Patients with HTLV-1-associated myelopathy had the highest level of TCR clonal expansion, whereas patients with multiple sclerosis had the lowest level, falling beneath the level found in healthy controls.

CDR3 length: 11 residues. Germline-derived CDR1 and CDR2 are SQVTM and ANQGSEA. V was shortened by 5 bases and J by 4 bases, with 6 bases between the two germline ends. 2 million unsorted PBMCs were stored in RNAlater at -80 °C before RNA extraction. TCRdb called the 5' RACE reads again in MiXCR, with one record for every CDR3 protein. Counted here are some 120,000 distinct CDR3 sequences, roughly 3.2% occurring once; the ten biggest clones make up about 1.2%. The J gene is TRBJ2-1, the V gene TRBV29-1; D gene ambiguous. The receptor was isolated from a woman in her twenties or thirties with multiple sclerosis. Sequenced input: PBMCs. CDR3 sequence (DNA): TGCAGCGTTTGGCAGTACAATGAGCAGTTCTTC. It encodes CSVWQYNEQFF.